This TCR beta chain was identified during a study of T cell responses to AZD1222 COVID-19 vaccine. General observations from the study: Unmutated regions of variants are reportedly targeted by nearly half of spike-specific TCRs.

A note on this clone: Its antigen is not known.

Germline V gives CDR1 SGHRS, CDR2 YFSETQ. The CDR3 spans 12 residues. The ends were cut back, 0 bases at V and 6 bases at J, with 7 bases in the middle. Only in-frame clones appear in the TCRdb table, and some are missing; sequencing was by immunoSEQ multiplex PCR. The sample lists 120,000 to 150,000 clones; about 92% were seen once. The receptor was derived from an adult in good health. The J gene is TRBJ2-7, the V gene TRBV5-1, with D maybe TRBD2 (6 bases). The sample consisted of peripheral blood, taken on day 0 of AZD1222 vaccination. CDR3 protein: CASSLAGGEQYF. For the CDR3, the DNA is TGCGCCAGCAGCTTGGCCGGGGGCGAGCAGTACTTC.